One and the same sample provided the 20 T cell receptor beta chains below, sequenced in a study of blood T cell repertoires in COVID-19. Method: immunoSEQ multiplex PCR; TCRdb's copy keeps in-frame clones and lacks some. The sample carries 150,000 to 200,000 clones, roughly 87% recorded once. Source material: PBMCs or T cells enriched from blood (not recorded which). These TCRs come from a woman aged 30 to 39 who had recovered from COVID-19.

The CDR3 nucleotides are TGTGCCAGCAGCTACCACAGGGGGCGAGAAACTGAAGCTTTCTTT. The encoded protein is CASSYHRGRETEAFF. The J gene is TRBJ1-1, the V gene TRBV7-2; 9 bases map to TRBD1. The CDR3 covers 15 residues. V lost 4 bases to trimming and J lost 5 bases; unmatched junction nucleotides: 8. Germline V gene data show CDR1 as SGHTA and CDR2 as FQGNSA.

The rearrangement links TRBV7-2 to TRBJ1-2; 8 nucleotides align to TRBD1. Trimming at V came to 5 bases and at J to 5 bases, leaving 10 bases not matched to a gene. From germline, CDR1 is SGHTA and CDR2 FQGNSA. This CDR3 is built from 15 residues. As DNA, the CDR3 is TGTGCCAGCAGCGCATTGGACAGGGCGATATATGGCTACACCTTC. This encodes CASSALDRAIYGYTF.

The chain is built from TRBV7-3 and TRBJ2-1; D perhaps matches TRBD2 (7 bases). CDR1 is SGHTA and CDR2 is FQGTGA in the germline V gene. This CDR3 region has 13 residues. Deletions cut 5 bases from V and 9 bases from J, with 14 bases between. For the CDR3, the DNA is TGTGCCAGCAGCCGGGGGGCCTCTCGTGAGCAGTTCTTC. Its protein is CASSRGASREQFF.

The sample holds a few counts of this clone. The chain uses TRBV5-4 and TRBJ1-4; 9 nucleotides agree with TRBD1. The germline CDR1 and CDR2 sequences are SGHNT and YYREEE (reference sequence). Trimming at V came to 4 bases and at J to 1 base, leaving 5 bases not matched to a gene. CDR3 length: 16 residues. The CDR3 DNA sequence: TGTGCCAGCAGCCCCGGGACAGGGATAACTAATGAAAAACTGTTTTTT. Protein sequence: CASSPGTGITNEKLFF. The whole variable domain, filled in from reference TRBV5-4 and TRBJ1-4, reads ETGVTQSPTHLIKTRGQQVTLRCSSQSGHNTVSWYQQALGQGPQFIFQYYREEENGRGNFPPRFSGLQFPNYSSELNVNALELDDSALYLCASSPGTGITNEKLFFGSGTQLSVL.

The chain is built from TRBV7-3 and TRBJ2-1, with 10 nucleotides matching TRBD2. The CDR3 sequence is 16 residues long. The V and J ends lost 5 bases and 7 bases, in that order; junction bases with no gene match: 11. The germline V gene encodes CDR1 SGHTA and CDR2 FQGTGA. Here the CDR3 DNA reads TGTGCCAGCAGCATTAGCGGGGGGAGATCGGGGAATGAGCAGTTCTTC. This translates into CASSISGGRSGNEQFF.

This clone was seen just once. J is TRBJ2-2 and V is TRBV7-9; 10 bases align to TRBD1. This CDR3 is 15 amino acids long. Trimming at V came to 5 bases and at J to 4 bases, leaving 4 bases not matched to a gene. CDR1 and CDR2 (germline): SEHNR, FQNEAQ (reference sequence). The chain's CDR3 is CASSVTGGATGELFF. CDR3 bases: TGTGCCAGCAGCGTGACAGGGGGCGCCACCGGGGAGCTGTTTTTT.

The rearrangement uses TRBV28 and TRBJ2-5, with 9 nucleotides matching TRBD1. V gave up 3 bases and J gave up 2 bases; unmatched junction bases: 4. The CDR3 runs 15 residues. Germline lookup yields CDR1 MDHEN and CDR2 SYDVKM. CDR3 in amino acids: CASSFSGTGQETQYF. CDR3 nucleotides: TGTGCCAGCAGTTTCTCCGGGACAGGGCAAGAGACCCAGTACTTC. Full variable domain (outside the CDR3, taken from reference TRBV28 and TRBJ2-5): DVKVTQSSRYLVKRTGEKVFLECVQDMDHENMFWYRQDPGLGLRLIYFSYDVKMKEKGDIPEGYSVSREKKERFSLILESASTNQTSMYLCASSFSGTGQETQYFGPGTRLLVL.

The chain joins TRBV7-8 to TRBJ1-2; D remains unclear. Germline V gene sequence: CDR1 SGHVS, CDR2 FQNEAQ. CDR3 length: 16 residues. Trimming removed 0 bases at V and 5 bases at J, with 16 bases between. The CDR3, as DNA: TGTGCCAGCAGCTTAGCACTCAATAGGGAGCCGTATGGCTACACCTTC. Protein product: CASSLALNREPYGYTF.

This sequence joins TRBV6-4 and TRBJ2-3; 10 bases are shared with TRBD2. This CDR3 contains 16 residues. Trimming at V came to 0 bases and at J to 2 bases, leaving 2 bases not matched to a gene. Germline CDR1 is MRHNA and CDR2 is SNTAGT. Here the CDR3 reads CASSDSSGGATDTQYF. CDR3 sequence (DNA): TGTGCCAGCAGTGACTCCAGCGGGGGGGCCACAGATACGCAGTATTTT.

CDR3 DNA sequence: TGTGCCAGCTCACCGCCGGCGGGGCTGGGGAACACTGAAGCTTTCTTT. The encoded protein is CASSPPAGLGNTEAFF. The chain combines TRBV18 with TRBJ1-1, with TRBD1 as a possible D gene (5 bases). This CDR3 comprises 16 residues. Germline values: CDR1 KGHSH, CDR2 LQKENI. The V end was cut by 3 bases, the J end by 1 base, with 15 bases between.

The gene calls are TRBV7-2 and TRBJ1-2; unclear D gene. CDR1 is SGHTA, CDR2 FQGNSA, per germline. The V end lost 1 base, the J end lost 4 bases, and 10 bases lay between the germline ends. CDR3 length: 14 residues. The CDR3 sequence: CASSLDYTFYGYTF. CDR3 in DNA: TGTGCCAGCAGCTTAGATTACACCTTCTATGGCTACACCTTC.

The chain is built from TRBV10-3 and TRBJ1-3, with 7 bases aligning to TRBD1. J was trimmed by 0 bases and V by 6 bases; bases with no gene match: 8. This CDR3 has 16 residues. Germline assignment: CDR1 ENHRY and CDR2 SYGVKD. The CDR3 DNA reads TGTGCCATCAGCCGGGGACAGATGAGCTCTGGAAACACCATATATTTT. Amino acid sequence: CAISRGQMSSGNTIYF.

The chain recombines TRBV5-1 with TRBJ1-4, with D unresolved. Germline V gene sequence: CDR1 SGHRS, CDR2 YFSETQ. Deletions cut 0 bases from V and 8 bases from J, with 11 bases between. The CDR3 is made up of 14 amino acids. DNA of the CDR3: TGCGCCAGCAGCTTGGAAGCCTCGAGCGAAAAACTGTTTTTT. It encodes CASSLEASSEKLFF. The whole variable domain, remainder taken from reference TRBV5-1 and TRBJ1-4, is KAGVTQTPRYLIKTRGQQVTLSCSPISGHRSVSWYQQTPGQGLQFLFEYFSETQRNKGNFPGRFSGRQFSNSRSEMNVSTLELGDSALYLCASSLEASSEKLFFGSGTQLSVL.

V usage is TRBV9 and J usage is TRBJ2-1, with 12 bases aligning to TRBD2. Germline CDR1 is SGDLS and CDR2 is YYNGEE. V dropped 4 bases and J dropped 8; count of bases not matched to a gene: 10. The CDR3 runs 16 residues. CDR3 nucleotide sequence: TGTGCCAGCAGCCCCAGCACTAGCGGGGGGTTAGATGAGCAGTTCTTC. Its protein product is CASSPSTSGGLDEQFF.

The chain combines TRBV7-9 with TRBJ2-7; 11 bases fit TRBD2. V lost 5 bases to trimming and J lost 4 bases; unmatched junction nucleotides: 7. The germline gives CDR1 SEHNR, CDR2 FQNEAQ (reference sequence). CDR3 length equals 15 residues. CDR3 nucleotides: TGTGCCAGCAGCACCGGGACTAGCGGATTATACGAGCAGTACTTC. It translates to CASSTGTSGLYEQYF. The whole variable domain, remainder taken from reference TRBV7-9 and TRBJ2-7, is DTGVSQNPRHKITKRGQNVTFRCDPISEHNRLYWYRQTLGQGPEFLTYFQNEAQLEKSRLLSDRFSAERPKGSFSTLEIQRTEQGDSAMYLCASSTGTSGLYEQYFGPGTRLTVT.

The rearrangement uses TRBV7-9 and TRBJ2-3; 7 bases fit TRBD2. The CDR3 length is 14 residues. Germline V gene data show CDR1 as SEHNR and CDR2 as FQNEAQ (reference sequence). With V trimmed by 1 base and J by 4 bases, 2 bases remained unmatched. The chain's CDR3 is CASSLGEGPDTQYF. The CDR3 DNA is TGTGCCAGCAGCTTAGGGGAGGGACCAGATACGCAGTATTTT.

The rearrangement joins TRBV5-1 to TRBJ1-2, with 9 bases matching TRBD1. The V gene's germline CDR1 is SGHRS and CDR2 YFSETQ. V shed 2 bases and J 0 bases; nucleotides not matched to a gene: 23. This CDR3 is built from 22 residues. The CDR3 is CASSFLTPHLGQGLTPNYGYTF. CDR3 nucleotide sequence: TGCGCCAGCAGCTTTTTAACCCCCCACTTGGGACAGGGCTTAACTCCTAACTATGGCTACACCTTC.

CDR3 in DNA: TGCGCCAGCAGCTTGTCCGCGGGGTACTATGGCTACACCTTC. This translates into CASSLSAGYYGYTF. The V call is TRBV5-1, the J call TRBJ1-2, with D unclear. Between the trimmed V and J ends, which lost 1 base and 3 bases, there was a span of 10 bases. This CDR3 has 14 amino acids. Germline CDR1 is SGHRS and CDR2 is YFSETQ.

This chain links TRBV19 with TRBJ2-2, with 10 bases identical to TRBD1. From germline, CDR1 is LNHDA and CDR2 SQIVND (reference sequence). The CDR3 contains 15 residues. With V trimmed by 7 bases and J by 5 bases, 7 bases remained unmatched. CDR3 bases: TGTGCCAGTAAAGCCGGACAGGGGGAGACCGGGGAGCTGTTTTTT. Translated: CASKAGQGETGELFF.

The CDR3 DNA reads TGTGCCAGCAGCCCGGGACTAGCGGGAGGCAATGAGCAGTTCTTC. Translated: CASSPGLAGGNEQFF. The rearrangement links TRBV7-7 to TRBJ2-1; 15 positions match TRBD2. With V trimmed by 5 bases and J by 6 bases, 2 bases remained unmatched. Germline V gene lookup returns CDR1 SSHAT and CDR2 FNYEAQ (reference sequence). This CDR3 is built from 15 residues.